This T cell receptor beta chain comes out of a study of Ad26.COV2.S vaccination and SARS-CoV-2 variants. Across the study: Sample donor was a member of the COV1001 Ad26.COV2.S trial arm. Dosing was one shot or two shots 56 days apart. Findings and caveats of the study: Spike-specific CD8+ and CD4+ T cell responses reportedly showed substantial breadth after vaccination. In TCR breadth and depth analyses, total T cell responses may have been underestimated.

The data were produced by immunoSEQ multiplex PCR, yet TCRdb's version contains in-frame clones alone and is incomplete. The sample has roughly 700,000 clones, around 90% seen once. Turning to this clone: Its antigen is not identified.

The V gene's germline CDR1 is SGHNT and CDR2 YYREEE (reference sequence). Trimming pared 0 bases from V and 4 bases from J, leaving 8 bases between. The CDR3 is 13 amino acids. Noted treatment: some 20 received Ad26.COV2.S at low or high dose, single or two shots; roughly 5 received placebo; per-sample allocation not given. Day 63 after the first injection of vaccine or placebo was the sampling time. The J gene is TRBJ2-7, the V gene TRBV5-4; weak D call: TRBD1 (5 bases). This clonotype was obtained from a person aged 18-60 years who received the Ad26.COV2.S COVID-19 vaccine or a placebo. Material: peripheral blood, obtained in a trial of Ad26.COV2.S vaccine versus placebo. CDR3 region: CASSLAQGYEQYF. The CDR3 DNA reads as TGTGCCAGCAGCTTGGCGCAGGGATACGAGCAGTACTTC.